The clone carrying this T cell receptor beta chain has a handful of counts. TCRdb re-analysed the RT-PCR reads in MiXCR, keeping a single row per CDR3 protein. This table holds roughly 200,000 distinct CDR3 sequences, less than 45% found once. This CDR3 contains 16 residues. V lost 3 bases, J lost 0 bases, and 13 bases lay in between. The V gene's germline CDR1 is SGHRS and CDR2 YFSETQ. The data derive from a study of patients and donors after allogeneic stem cell transplantation. The sample comprised blood, either unsorted or a sorted T cell fraction (not recorded which). The sequence derives from a human donor who was either an allogeneic HSCT recipient or a stem cell or donor lymphocyte infusion donor (not recorded which). It is not recorded whose cells these are; they may come from a transplant donor. This chain connects TRBV5-1 to TRBJ1-5; TRBD1 is a possible D gene (6 bases). Here the CDR3 DNA reads TGCGCCAGCAGCTGGGGGACACTGGATAGCAATCAGCCCCAGCATTTT. Its protein product is CASSWGTLDSNQPQHF.